The clone carrying this TCR beta chain came up a few times. Libraries were prepared by immunoSEQ multiplex PCR; TCRdb keeps only in-frame clonotypes and omits some of them. Found here are some 150,000 clones, over 90% of them singletons; the top ten hold 2% to 2.5%. The data belong to a study of control samples from healthy donors and cancer patients. Germline V lookup: CDR1 LGHDT, CDR2 YNNKEL (reference sequence). V shed 2 bases, J shed 6 bases, and the junction held 13 bases outside the gene matches. There are 16 residues in the CDR3. J is TRBJ2-7 and V is TRBV3-1 (or the pseudogene TRBV3-2); TRBD2 matches at 7 bases. The source of this sequence is a man aged 45-60 years in good health. Sequencing used blood. The CDR3 here is CASSQYGSGGKGEQYF. The DNA of the CDR3 is TGTGCCAGCAGCCAATACGGTTCGGGAGGTAAGGGCGAGCAGTACTTC.